A single sample is the source of the 20 T cell receptor beta chains below, sequenced in a study of monozygotic twins with inflammatory bowel disease. TCRdb re-called the 5' RACE reads and shows each CDR3 protein once, DNA omitted. Reported are about 300,000 distinct CDR3 sequences; the ten largest clones contain over 5.5%. The sample was blood. These receptors all stem from a human donor with ulcerative colitis or Crohn's disease, or a healthy co-twin of an affected twin (not recorded which).

The gene calls are TRBV7-9 and TRBJ2-7; TCRdb selects TRBD1, and the lack of DNA leaves this call unchecked. Germline CDR1 reads SEHNR; CDR2 reads FQNEAQ (reference sequence). The CDR3 totals 12 residues. This CDR3 reads CASSGGPNEQYF.

The chain joins TRBV2 to TRBJ2-6; TCRdb indicates TRBD2, and absent DNA this call remains unverified. The CDR3 contains 19 residues. The germline CDR1 and CDR2 sequences are SNHLY and FYNNEI. CDR3 loop: CASSEFGGLATSGANVLTF.

The CDR3 protein is CASSLGTGHMNTEAFF. The chain has TRBV7-9 and TRBJ1-1; TCRdb's D gene call, TRBD1, goes unchecked for lack of DNA. The germline gives CDR1 SEHNR, CDR2 FQNEAQ (reference sequence). The CDR3 length is 16 residues.

The J gene is TRBJ1-1, the V gene TRBV19. The CDR3 is 16 amino acids. From germline, CDR1 is LNHDA and CDR2 SQIVND (reference sequence). This chain's CDR3 is CASSIASNAMNTEAFF.

The chain carries TRBV29-1 and TRBJ2-7; checking the TCRdb D call of TRBD1 is not possible without DNA. Germline V gene data show CDR1 as SQVTM and CDR2 as ANQGSEA. The CDR3 totals 12 residues. The CDR3 spells CSVARGINEQYF.

The chain is built from TRBV20-1 and TRBJ1-2. Germline V gene sequence: CDR1 DFQATT, CDR2 SNEGSKA (reference sequence). This CDR3 spans 12 amino acids. The CDR3 reads CSARDWTDKRTF.

The rearrangement links TRBV14 to TRBJ2-1; checking the TCRdb D call of TRBD2 is not possible without DNA. The CDR3 extends over 12 amino acids. Germline lookup yields CDR1 SGHDN and CDR2 FVKESK. The CDR3 spells CASSQGSQRGFF. The full variable domain, with the rest looked up from reference TRBV14 and TRBJ2-1, is EAGVTQFPSHSVIEKGQTVTLRCDPISGHDNLYWYRRVMGKEIKFLLHFVKESKQDESGMPNNRFLAERTGGTYSTLKVQPAELEDSGVYFCASSQGSQRGFFGPGTRLTVL.

The rearrangement links TRBV12-3 or TRBV12-4 to TRBJ2-2; the TRBD2 assignment by TCRdb is unverifiable without DNA. The CDR3 is made up of 21 amino acids. CDR3 residues: CASSLLRRSSGRTANTGELFF.

V usage is TRBV5-1 and J usage is TRBJ2-1. Germline V gives CDR1 SGHRS, CDR2 YFSETQ. The CDR3 sequence is 12 residues long. This CDR3 is CASSLMSREQFF.

This chain links TRBV28 with TRBJ1-5; without DNA, the TCRdb call of TRBD1 cannot be checked. There are 17 residues in the CDR3. The germline V gene encodes CDR1 MDHEN and CDR2 SYDVKM. The CDR3 region is CASKPRTRDRRHQPQHF.

The chain joins TRBV29-1 to TRBJ2-7; no DNA is available, so the TRBD2 call from TCRdb remains unchecked. The germline CDR1 and CDR2 sequences are SQVTM and ANQGSEA. CDR3 length: 12 residues. CDR3 sequence: CSVPGLGYEQYF.

The chain recombines TRBV5-6 with TRBJ2-3. The CDR3 consists of 14 residues. Germline CDR1 SGHDT, CDR2 YYEEEE. CDR3 region: CASSFSGRVDTQYF.

The CDR3 sequence is CASSLRGWNIQYF. V usage is TRBV7-2 and J usage is TRBJ2-4; no DNA is available, so the TRBD1 call from TCRdb remains unchecked. Looked up from germline, CDR1 is SGHTA and CDR2 is FQGNSA. This CDR3 has 13 amino acids.

The chain uses TRBV5-1 and TRBJ2-3; TCRdb picks TRBD1, but there is no DNA to check that call. Germline lookup yields CDR1 SGHRS and CDR2 YFSETQ. This CDR3 is 20 amino acids long. The CDR3 here is CASSLVRTGTFRSSTDTQYF.

The rearrangement uses TRBV7-9 and TRBJ2-7; with no DNA, the TCRdb D assignment of TRBD2 cannot be verified. This CDR3 spans 15 amino acids. Germline CDR1 reads SEHNR; CDR2 reads FQNEAQ (reference sequence). This chain's CDR3 is CASSLGAGGPNEQYF. The full variable domain, with the rest looked up from reference TRBV7-9 and TRBJ2-7, is DTGVSQNPRHKITKRGQNVTFRCDPISEHNRLYWYRQTLGQGPEFLTYFQNEAQLEKSRLLSDRFSAERPKGSFSTLEIQRTEQGDSAMYLCASSLGAGGPNEQYFGPGTRLTVT.

The CDR3 loop reads CAWTRRGSSYEQYF. This chain uses TRBV30 with TRBJ2-7; lacking DNA, the TRBD1 call made by TCRdb goes unchecked. CDR1 is GTSNPN and CDR2 is SVGIG in the germline V gene (reference sequence). The CDR3 has 14 amino acids.

The chain has TRBV18 and TRBJ2-3; TCRdb gives TRBD2 as the D gene, but with no DNA this cannot be confirmed. From germline, CDR1 is KGHSH and CDR2 LQKENI. CDR3 size: 15 residues. Here the CDR3 reads CASSPTRGGADTQYF.

The rearrangement uses TRBV6-2 or TRBV6-3 and TRBJ1-4. This CDR3 contains 16 residues. CDR1 MNHEY and CDR2 SVGEGT come from the germline V gene. The CDR3 protein is CASSYQRAATNEKLFF.

CDR3 loop: CASSADPRLFSTDTQYF. V gene TRBV25-1 combines with J gene TRBJ2-3; TCRdb proposes TRBD2, but this gene call is untestable without DNA. The CDR3 covers 17 residues. The germline CDR1 and CDR2 sequences are MGHDK and SYGVNS.

CDR3 sequence reads: CASSWGTSGSDTQYF. The chain is built from TRBV5-1 and TRBJ2-3; TCRdb returns TRBD2, unconfirmable since there is no DNA. The CDR3 is made up of 15 amino acids. CDR1 is SGHRS and CDR2 is YFSETQ in the germline V gene.